This is a list of T cell receptor beta chains from one sample in a study of beta chain features in type 1 diabetes. Using immunoSEQ multiplex PCR, the repertoire was profiled, and TCRdb retains in-frame clones only, with some absent. The table has hundreds of thousands of clones, about 14% seen once. Sequencing was carried out using naive CD4+ T cells from blood. The receptors derive from a man younger than 30 with type 1 diabetes. The CDR3 runs from the conserved cysteine through the conserved F or W. The order of the fields is clone size, D gene, J gene, V gene, CDR3 protein, CDR3 DNA. The D gene is left open where the match is weak. Clone sizes are given selectively: once, few, many, or a class where the clone is expanded.

-,TRBD1,TRBJ2-2,TRBV9,CASSPPTTGRNWELFF,TGTGCCAGCAGCCCCCCCACGACAGGGCGCAACTGGGAGCTGTTTTTT
-,-,TRBJ2-3,TRBV27,CASSRQAGEGTDTQYF,TGTGCCAGCAGTCGACAGGCGGGGGAGGGCACAGATACGCAGTATTTT
-,TRBD2,TRBJ2-3,TRBV29-1,CSVERLAGGGDTQYF,TGCAGCGTTGAAAGACTAGCGGGAGGCGGAGATACGCAGTATTTT
-,-,TRBJ2-1,TRBV18,CASSPLGGLTYNEQFF,TGTGCCAGCTCACCCCTCGGGGGACTCACCTACAATGAGCAGTTCTTC
-,-,TRBJ1-4,TRBV11-2,CASSPGRTNEKLFF,TGTGCCAGCAGCCCGGGCCGGACTAATGAAAAACTGTTTTTT
-,TRBD1,TRBJ1-4,TRBV19,CASSLDRGEKLFF,TGTGCCAGTAGCCTCGACAGGGGTGAAAAACTGTTTTTT
-,TRBD2,TRBJ2-7,TRBV4-2,CASSQDRRGAYEQYF,TGTGCCAGCAGCCAAGATCGGCGGGGGGCCTACGAGCAGTACTTC
few,TRBD2,TRBJ2-5,TRBV28,CASSYPGSGSTQYF,TGTGCCAGCAGTTACCCGGGTAGCGGGTCGACCCAGTACTTC
-,TRBD1,TRBJ1-5,TRBV7-9,CASSAQGAGQPQHF,TGTGCCAGCAGCGCCCAGGGGGCAGGTCAGCCCCAGCATTTT
-,-,TRBJ2-1,TRBV15,CATSSGSVPYNEQFF,TGTGCCACCAGCAGTGGTTCGGTGCCCTACAATGAGCAGTTCTTC
-,TRBD1,TRBJ2-6,TRBV28,CASSRTGGSGANVLTF,TGTGCCAGCAGCCGAACAGGGGGCTCTGGGGCCAACGTCCTGACTTTC
few,-,TRBJ2-1,TRBV13,CASSLVRGATRYNEQFF,TGTGCCAGCAGCTTAGTTCGGGGGGCGACTAGATACAATGAGCAGTTCTTC
-,TRBD1,TRBJ1-2,TRBV2,CASSGDRGTYYGYTF,TGTGCCAGCAGTGGTGACAGGGGGACTTACTATGGCTACACCTTC
few,-,TRBJ2-2,TRBV18,CASSSSVNTGELFF,TGTGCCAGCTCAAGCAGCGTGAACACCGGGGAGCTGTTTTTT
-,-,TRBJ2-7,TRBV11-2,CASSLSDGYEQYF,TGTGCCAGCAGCTTATCGGATGGCTACGAGCAGTACTTC
few,-,TRBJ2-7,TRBV6-5,CASSSRQVRSYEQYF,TGTGCCAGCAGTTCTCGACAGGTTCGCTCCTACGAGCAGTACTTC
-,TRBD1,TRBJ2-7,TRBV20-1,CSARDREKRYF,TGCAGTGCCAGGGACAGGGAAAAGCGGTACTTC
few,TRBD1,TRBJ2-1,TRBV5-4,CASSSLSGTGSEQFF,TGTGCCAGCAGCTCCTTGTCCGGGACAGGGAGTGAGCAGTTCTTC
-,TRBD2,TRBJ2-7,TRBV5-4,CASSLDVGAGVYEQYF,TGTGCCAGCAGCTTGGACGTGGGTGCGGGAGTCTACGAGCAGTACTTC
-,-,TRBJ2-7,TRBV29-1,CSVLRGASRSYEQYF,TGCAGCGTCCTCCGGGGAGCCTCACGCTCCTACGAGCAATACTTC
-,TRBD2,TRBJ2-7,TRBV5-4,CASTYQSSGSGEQYF,TGTGCCAGCACTTACCAATCGAGCGGGAGTGGCGAGCAGTACTTC
few,-,TRBJ2-3,TRBV2,CASSVRGFTDTQYF,TGTGCCAGCAGTGTAAGAGGTTTCACAGATACGCAGTATTTT
-,TRBD2,TRBJ2-2,TRBV5-4,CASSLIAGGHTGELFF,TGTGCCAGCAGCTTGATAGCGGGAGGACACACCGGGGAGCTGTTTTTT
-,TRBD2,TRBJ2-3,TRBV4-2,CASSRVLGTSGRTDTQYF,TGTGCCAGCAGCCGGGTACTGGGGACTAGCGGCCGCACAGATACGCAGTATTTT
-,-,TRBJ1-1,TRBV6-5,CASSDRGWNTEAFF,TGTGCCAGCAGCGACCGAGGATGGAACACTGAAGCTTTCTTT
few,TRBD2,TRBJ2-7,TRBV13,CASSYGPLLAADEQYF,TGTGCCAGCAGCTATGGCCCCCTTCTAGCGGCCGACGAGCAGTACTTC
few,-,TRBJ1-1,TRBV6-5,CASNEQGDTEAFF,TGTGCCAGCAACGAACAGGGTGACACTGAAGCTTTCTTT
-,TRBD1,TRBJ1-2,TRBV27,CASTQGQGGGYTF,TGTGCCAGCACCCAGGGACAGGGAGGTGGCTACACCTTC
-,-,TRBJ1-1,TRBV30,CAWILLGNTEAFF,TGTGCCTGGATACTACTCGGGAACACTGAAGCTTTCTTT
-,TRBD1,TRBJ2-5,TRBV4-2,CASSQGQGPETQYF,TGTGCCAGCAGCCAGGGACAGGGCCCGGAGACCCAGTACTTC
-,TRBD1,TRBJ2-5,TRBV5-6,CASSLDRGLKETQYF,TGTGCCAGCAGCTTAGACAGGGGGCTTAAGGAGACCCAGTACTTC
few,-,TRBJ1-4,TRBV30,CAWSVGGDLEKLFF,TGTGCCTGGAGTGTAGGAGGGGATCTGGAAAAACTGTTTTTT
-,-,TRBJ2-5,TRBV11-2,CASSPQPETQYF,TGTGCCAGCAGCCCCCAACCCGAGACCCAGTACTTC
-,-,TRBJ1-5,TRBV30,CAWAHRENQPQHF,TGTGCCTGGGCCCACAGGGAGAATCAGCCCCAGCATTTT
few,-,TRBJ1-2,TRBV14,CASSLLADNYGYTF,TGTGCCAGCAGCCTCCTGGCTGACAACTATGGCTACACCTTC
few,-,TRBJ1-5,TRBV7-2,CASSLDWDRMPQHF,TGTGCCAGCAGCTTAGACTGGGACCGGATGCCCCAGCATTTT
-,-,TRBJ2-3,TRBV7-2,CASSFDREGDTQYF,TGTGCCAGCAGCTTCGACAGGGAGGGGGATACGCAGTATTTT
-,TRBD1,TRBJ2-3,TRBV18,CASSPRDRGTDTQYF,TGTGCCAGCTCCCCCCGGGACAGGGGGACAGATACGCAGTATTTT
few,TRBD1,TRBJ2-3,TRBV29-1,CSVGEGAGTQYF,TGCAGCGTTGGAGAGGGGGCAGGTACGCAGTATTTT
-,-,TRBJ2-6,TRBV7-7,CASGQVSGANVLTF,TGTGCTAGCGGACAGGTCTCTGGGGCCAACGTCCTGACTTTC
few,TRBD1,TRBJ2-1,TRBV7-9,CASSTGTGEYNEQFF,TGTGCCAGCTCGACCGGGACAGGGGAATACAATGAGCAGTTCTTC
-,TRBD2,TRBJ2-5,TRBV9,CASSPPGLVETQYF,TGTGCCAGCAGCCCCCCCGGACTAGTGGAGACCCAGTACTTC
few,-,TRBJ1-1,TRBV30,CAWSVRGKAFF,TGTGCCTGGAGTGTACGAGGCAAAGCTTTCTTT
-,-,TRBJ2-1,TRBV19,CASSPQGLTTYNEQFF,TGTGCCAGTAGTCCCCAAGGACTAACCACCTACAATGAGCAGTTCTTC
-,-,TRBJ2-3,TRBV7-2,CASSQLNFDTQYF,TGTGCCAGCAGCCAGCTGAACTTTGATACGCAGTATTTT
-,-,TRBJ2-2,TRBV4-2,CASSHRTASNTGELFF,TGTGCCAGCAGCCACCGGACAGCCTCGAACACCGGGGAGCTGTTTTTT
few,TRBD2,TRBJ2-1,TRBV11-2,CASSFGGRAYNEQFF,TGTGCCAGCAGCTTTGGCGGGAGGGCCTACAATGAGCAGTTCTTC
-,TRBD1,TRBJ2-1,TRBV7-9,CASKSERGRDEQFF,TGTGCCAGCAAGTCCGAGAGGGGGCGAGATGAGCAGTTCTTC